The 5 T cell receptor beta chains below come from one sample, sequenced in a study of shared clonotypes between healthy human individuals. Some clones are missing from TCRdb's copy, which holds only in-frame ones; the method was immunoSEQ multiplex PCR. The sample holds roughly 2.2 million clones, 85% to 95% seen once. Sequences were obtained from naive CD4+ T cells from PBMCs. Subset in this sample: CD45RA+ positively selected. Receptors were obtained from a man aged 18 to 30 in good health. Some clones in this sample may be carry-over from other donors' samples.

This chain uses TRBV7-2 with TRBJ1-3, with D tentatively TRBD1 (5 bases). V dropped 1 base and J dropped 6 bases, with 13 bases sitting between them. CDR1 is SGHTA and CDR2 is FQGNSA in the germline V gene. The CDR3 is 15 amino acids. For the CDR3, the DNA is TGTGCCAGCAGCTTAGTAGGATCCGGGGCAAACACCATATATTTT. Translated, it gives CASSLVGSGANTIYF.

The V gene is TRBV5-1, the J gene TRBJ1-1; 8 bases match TRBD1. The junction had 1 base not matched to a gene; V was cut back by 0 bases and J by 3 bases. This CDR3 region has 14 residues. Per germline, CDR1 SGHRS and CDR2 YFSETQ. This chain's CDR3 is CASSLDRGYTEAFF. CDR3 DNA: TGCGCCAGCAGCTTGGACAGGGGGTACACTGAAGCTTTCTTT.

The genes are TRBV18 and TRBJ2-3; D remains ambiguous. The CDR3 is 15 residues long. Trimming shortened V by 0 bases and J by 0 bases, and 7 bases separated the two germline ends. Germline V gene lookup returns CDR1 KGHSH and CDR2 LQKENI. CDR3 DNA sequence: TGTGCCAGCTCACCACCGGGGTTCAGCACAGATACGCAGTATTTT. Its translation: CASSPPGFSTDTQYF.

The gene calls are TRBV5-4 and TRBJ2-6; either TRBD1 or TRBD2 may supply D (6 bases each). Trimming pared 4 bases from V and 1 base from J, leaving 15 bases between. There are 17 residues in the CDR3. Germline CDR1 SGHNT, CDR2 YYREEE (reference sequence). CDR3: CASSPGGIPSGANVLTF. The CDR3 DNA is TGTGCCAGCAGCCCCGGGGGCATTCCTTCTGGGGCCAACGTCCTGACTTTC.

The chain uses TRBV6-5 and TRBJ2-7; D may be TRBD2 (6 bases). The CDR3 runs 15 residues. Germline loops: CDR1 MNHEY, CDR2 SVGAGI. With 2 bases removed from V and 0 bases from J, the gap between germline ends came to 11 bases. The CDR3 bases are TGTGCCAGCAGTTACGGGACTTCTAACTCCTACGAGCAGTACTTC. Protein: CASSYGTSNSYEQYF.